Below, 32 T cell receptor beta chains from the same sample are listed, as sequenced in a study of beta chain features in type 1 diabetes. These receptors lack a known antigen. The study, taken as a whole, reports: Shorter TCRB CDR3s, moderately but significantly so, were found in Type 1 diabetes patients in all four CD4+ subsets.

Reverse transcription of all isolated RNA meant that expressed TCRB transcripts were sequenced. Clones were read by immunoSEQ multiplex PCR, and TCRdb kept only the in-frame ones, dropping some. The sample lists 200,000 to 300,000 clones; 11% to 15% were seen once. Specimen: naive CD4+ T cells from blood. Source of these receptors: a man aged 25 to 40 with type 1 diabetes.

V gene TRBV19 combines with J gene TRBJ2-5; TRBD1 might be the D (5 bases). The CDR3 length is 16 residues. V was clipped by 4 bases and J by 1 base, with 16 bases between them. Looked up from germline, CDR1 is LNHDA and CDR2 is SQIVND (reference sequence). CDR3 sequence: CASSTLARAGQETQYF. The CDR3 region has the DNA TGTGCCAGTAGTACGCTGGCCAGGGCAGGCCAAGAGACCCAGTACTTC. Full variable domain (rest looked up from reference TRBV19 and TRBJ2-5): DGGITQSPKYLFRKEGQNVTLSCEQNLNHDAMYWYRQDPGQGLRLIYYSQIVNDFQKGDIAEGYSVSREKKESFPLTVTSAQKNPTAFYLCASSTLARAGQETQYFGPGTRLLVL.

Here the CDR3 reads CASSLGRRKWELFF. The CDR3 nucleotides are TGTGCCAGCAGCTTAGGCAGGAGGAAGTGGGAGCTGTTTTTT. The chain uses TRBV11-3 and TRBJ2-2; the D gene is possibly TRBD2 (5 bases). Trimming removed 1 base at V and 9 bases at J, with 12 bases between. The CDR3 contains 14 residues. Germline assignment: CDR1 SGHNT and CDR2 YENEEA.

This clone has a single count. This sequence joins TRBV7-6 and TRBJ2-7; TRBD1 agrees at 9 bases. The J segment lost 3 bases and the V segment lost 2 bases, leaving 5 bases of the junction unmatched. CDR1 and CDR2 (germline): SGHVS, FNYEAQ. The CDR3 spans 15 residues. In DNA, the CDR3 is TGTGCCAGCAGCTTAAAAGGGACAGGGTTCTACGAGCAGTACTTC. Its translation is CASSLKGTGFYEQYF.

V is TRBV21-1 and J is TRBJ1-1; the D call in the table, TRBD1, was not verified against the DNA. TRBV21-1 is an annotated pseudogene. The CDR3 runs to 14 residues. The CDR3 reads CASSAPDRGTEAFF. DNA for the CDR3: TGTGCCAGCAGCGCCCCTGACAGGGGCACTGAAGCTTTCTTT.

The V and J genes are TRBV19 and TRBJ1-5, with D possibly being TRBD1 (5 bases). V lost 6 bases to trimming and J lost 11 bases, with 20 bases between them. There are 14 residues in the CDR3. Germline lookup yields CDR1 LNHDA and CDR2 SQIVND (reference sequence). CDR3 amino acids: CASSSPGTPQAQHF. The CDR3 DNA sequence: TGTGCCAGTAGCTCCCCTGGGACTCCCCAGGCCCAGCATTTT.

This chain links TRBV18 with TRBJ1-2; D is ambiguous. This CDR3 region has 13 residues. V was clipped by 3 bases and J by 8 bases, with 13 bases between them. Looked up from germline, CDR1 is KGHSH and CDR2 is LQKENI. CDR3 residues: CASSPTESAGYTF. The CDR3 DNA reads TGTGCCAGCTCACCTACCGAGAGTGCGGGCTACACCTTC.

This clone was seen more than once but under ten times. This chain links TRBV25-1 with TRBJ2-5; 8 bases fit TRBD2. Per germline, CDR1 MGHDK and CDR2 SYGVNS. Trimming at V came to 5 bases and at J to 5 bases, leaving 1 base not matched to a gene. This CDR3 comprises 12 residues. The CDR3 spells CASSSGGETQYF. The CDR3 DNA reads TGTGCCAGCAGTTCGGGAGGGGAGACCCAGTACTTC.

The rearrangement links TRBV2 to TRBJ1-1; D is undetermined. Trimming pared 6 bases from V and 1 base from J, leaving 9 bases between. CDR1 SNHLY and CDR2 FYNNEI come from the germline V gene. CDR3 size: 13 residues. CDR3 amino acids: CASRLVENTEAFF. Here the CDR3 DNA reads TGTGCCAGCAGACTAGTAGAGAACACTGAAGCTTTCTTT.

The V and J genes are TRBV19 and TRBJ1-2, with 8 bases fitting TRBD1. The V and J ends lost 5 bases and 4 bases, in that order; junction bases with no gene match: 9. Per the germline V gene, CDR1 is LNHDA and CDR2 is SQIVND (reference sequence). The CDR3 spans 15 residues. The chain's CDR3 is CASSERQGLSYGYTF. The CDR3, as DNA: TGTGCCAGTAGTGAACGACAGGGGCTGAGCTATGGCTACACCTTC.

This chain uses TRBV19 with TRBJ2-1; 13 bases align to TRBD2. The CDR3 sequence is 17 residues long. V trimming: 0 bases; J trimming: 9 bases; junction bases outside the gene matches: 8. Germline V lookup: CDR1 LNHDA, CDR2 SQIVND (reference sequence). The CDR3 here is CASSIEGTSGMLGEQFF. The CDR3 DNA reads TGTGCCAGTAGTATAGAGGGGACTAGCGGGATGTTAGGTGAGCAGTTCTTC.

To note about this clone: Relative to the germline gene, one junction end is altered; a read error may explain this. The rearrangement links TRBV18 to TRBJ2-7; weak D call: TRBD1 (6 bases). Per germline, CDR1 KGHSH and CDR2 LQKENI. The CDR3 has 15 amino acids. The CDR3, as DNA: TGTGCCGGCTCACCCGCCGGGACATCACCCTACGAGCAGTACTTC. The encoded protein is CAGSPAGTSPYEQYF.

The J gene is TRBJ2-1, the V gene TRBV11-2; D is possibly TRBD2 (5 bases). V was trimmed by 5 bases and J by 10 bases, leaving 21 bases between them. This CDR3 has 15 residues. CDR1 SGHAT and CDR2 FQNNGV come from the germline V gene. This CDR3 reads CASSINLGSRPEQFF. DNA for the CDR3: TGTGCCAGCAGCATCAATCTAGGGAGCAGACCAGAGCAGTTCTTC.

This sequence joins TRBV4-2 and TRBJ2-3; D remains unclear. V was trimmed by 3 bases and J by 2 bases, leaving 18 bases between them. Germline values: CDR1 LGHNA, CDR2 YNFKEQ. The CDR3 runs to 17 residues. For the CDR3, the DNA is TGTGCCAGCAGCCAGAGGCCCCTCGTCCGGGTCACAGATACGCAGTATTTT. It translates to CASSQRPLVRVTDTQYF.

The V gene is TRBV6-6, the J gene TRBJ2-7; TRBD1 matches 10 bases. The CDR3 contains 14 residues. The germline V gene has CDR1 MNHNY and CDR2 SVGAGI (reference sequence). Unmatched junction bases numbered 6, after V lost 5 bases and J lost 5 bases. CDR3 coding DNA: TGTGCCAGCAGTCCCCGACAGGGGGCCAACGAGCAGTACTTC. It encodes CASSPRQGANEQYF.

The rearrangement uses TRBV6-5 and TRBJ2-5; 7 positions agree with TRBD1. Germline CDR1 MNHEY, CDR2 SVGAGI. V shed 2 bases, J shed 0 bases, and the junction held 3 bases outside the gene matches. The CDR3 contains 15 residues. CDR3 in DNA: TGTGCCAGCAGTTACGGGACAGAGAACCAAGAGACCCAGTACTTC. Encoded protein: CASSYGTENQETQYF.

The chain employs TRBV5-1 and TRBJ2-7; 7 bases line up with TRBD1. The CDR3 runs to 15 residues. V shed 0 bases and J 2 bases; nucleotides not matched to a gene: 5. The germline V gene has CDR1 SGHRS and CDR2 YFSETQ. The CDR3 loop reads CASSLEGGGTYEQYF. The CDR3 region has the DNA TGCGCCAGCAGCTTGGAAGGGGGCGGTACCTACGAGCAGTACTTC.

This clone turned up a few times. The J gene is TRBJ2-1, the V gene TRBV16, with D maybe TRBD1 (6 bases). V was cut by 1 base and J by 5 bases, with 15 bases left in between. The CDR3 has 16 amino acids. Germline V gene lookup returns CDR1 KGHSY and CDR2 FQNENV. The CDR3 DNA is TGTGCCAGCAGCCAATATGGGGCAGGGGCGGACAATGAGCAGTTCTTC. Its translation: CASSQYGAGADNEQFF.

The rearrangement joins TRBV2 to TRBJ2-1; a weak D match, TRBD2 (6 bases). The CDR3 spans 13 residues. The V end lost 4 bases, the J end lost 7 bases, and 11 bases lay between the germline ends. CDR1 is SNHLY, CDR2 FYNNEI, per germline. The CDR3 spells CASSGAGRNEQFF. The CDR3 nucleotides are TGTGCCAGCAGTGGCGCGGGGAGGAATGAGCAGTTCTTC.

This clone was observed a handful of times. The chain uses TRBV4-1 and TRBJ2-7; a weak D match, TRBD2 (6 bases). Trimming left V 0 bases short and J 4 bases short, with 19 bases between. CDR3 length: 17 residues. The germline V gene encodes CDR1 MGHRA and CDR2 YSYEKL. CDR3 nucleotide sequence: TGCGCCAGCAGCCAAGATCCCCGCCTAGCGAACACATACGAGCAGTACTTC. Protein sequence: CASSQDPRLANTYEQYF.

This clone has just a few counts. V usage is TRBV4-2 and J usage is TRBJ2-2, with 9 bases lining up with TRBD2. Germline loops: CDR1 LGHNA, CDR2 YNFKEQ. The CDR3 has 18 amino acids. After removal of 0 bases from V and 0 bases from J, the junction contained 5 bases not matched to a gene. CDR3: CASSQDLRLAANTGELFF. For the CDR3, the DNA is TGTGCCAGCAGCCAAGATCTACGACTAGCGGCGAACACCGGGGAGCTGTTTTTT.

This clone was seen a few times. The chain uses TRBV7-8 and TRBJ2-3; 13 nucleotides agree with TRBD2. The germline V gene has CDR1 SGHVS and CDR2 FQNEAQ. V lost 6 bases, J lost 1 base, and 7 bases stayed unmatched. This CDR3 has 17 residues. CDR3 DNA sequence: TGTGCCAGCAGACAGACTAGCGGGGGGTGGGGCACAGATACGCAGTATTTT. Protein: CASRQTSGGWGTDTQYF.

This clone was seen a handful of times. Relative to the germline gene, one junction end is altered; a read error may explain this. The J gene is TRBJ1-2, the V gene TRBV6-6; D remains ambiguous. The CDR3 loop spans 11 amino acids. The germline V gene has CDR1 MNHNY and CDR2 SVGAGI (reference sequence). CDR3 region: CASTDTYRYTF. The CDR3 nucleotides read TGTGCCAGCACCGACACCTATCGCTACACCTTC.

This clone showed up just a few times. The chain joins TRBV6-5 to TRBJ1-1; weak D call: TRBD1 (5 bases). This CDR3 region has 14 residues. Germline V gene data show CDR1 as MNHEY and CDR2 as SVGAGI. Deletions cut 1 base from V and 1 base from J, with 7 bases between. The CDR3 here is CASSYWGENTEAFF. DNA for the CDR3: TGTGCCAGCAGTTACTGGGGGGAGAACACTGAAGCTTTCTTT.

The V gene is TRBV7-9, the J gene TRBJ2-5; D perhaps matches TRBD2 (5 bases). V was cut by 0 bases and J by 5 bases, with 7 bases left in between. Looked up from germline, CDR1 is SEHNR and CDR2 is FQNEAQ (reference sequence). CDR3 length: 13 amino acids. In nucleotides, the CDR3 is TGTGCCAGCAGCTTAGCCGGGGTGGAGACCCAGTACTTC. Translated: CASSLAGVETQYF. The entire variable domain, with the rest obtained from reference TRBV7-9 and TRBJ2-5, is as follows: DTGVSQNPRHKITKRGQNVTFRCDPISEHNRLYWYRQTLGQGPEFLTYFQNEAQLEKSRLLSDRFSAERPKGSFSTLEIQRTEQGDSAMYLCASSLAGVETQYFGPGTRLLVL.

This clone was seen a few times. This sequence joins TRBV7-9 and TRBJ2-4; 9 nucleotides agree with TRBD1. CDR3 length: 15 amino acids. Germline CDR1 SEHNR, CDR2 FQNEAQ (reference sequence). The junction had 5 bases not matched to a gene; V was cut back by 3 bases and J by 5 bases. The chain's CDR3 is CASSFGTGRQNIQYF. The CDR3 DNA follows: TGTGCCAGCAGCTTTGGGACAGGGCGGCAAAACATTCAGTACTTC.

The chain combines TRBV29-1 with TRBJ2-3, with a tentative D call TRBD1 (5 bases). V lost 1 base to trimming and J lost 0 bases, with 8 bases between them. Germline V gene lookup returns CDR1 SQVTM and CDR2 ANQGSEA. The CDR3 covers 14 residues. CDR3 DNA: TGCAGCGTTGAAGGACAGCTTAGCACAGATACGCAGTATTTT. Amino acid sequence: CSVEGQLSTDTQYF.

This chain uses TRBV9 with TRBJ1-2, with D possibly TRBD1 on 5 matching bases. Germline lookup yields CDR1 SGDLS and CDR2 YYNGEE. CDR3 length: 15 residues. V lost 3 bases, J lost 3 bases, and 15 bases lay in between. CDR3 loop: CASSAGHPGDYGYTF. The CDR3 DNA reads TGTGCCAGCAGCGCTGGACATCCTGGGGACTATGGCTACACCTTC.

This clone was found a few times. The CDR3 loop reads CSVRLGRDNSYEQYF. For the CDR3, the DNA is TGCAGCGTTCGATTGGGCCGGGACAACTCCTACGAGCAGTACTTC. This chain connects TRBV29-1 to TRBJ2-7, with a possible D match to TRBD1 (6 bases). Germline V lookup: CDR1 SQVTM, CDR2 ANQGSEA. This CDR3 has 15 amino acids. Between the trimmed V and J ends, which lost 5 bases and 0 bases, there was a span of 17 bases.

The chain joins TRBV7-2 to TRBJ2-5; TRBD2 matches 9 bases. Germline values: CDR1 SGHTA, CDR2 FQGNSA. Unmatched junction bases numbered 7, after V lost 3 bases and J lost 5 bases. The CDR3 is 15 amino acids. CDR3 in amino acids: CASSFSGSGEETQYF. In nucleotides, the CDR3 is TGTGCCAGCAGCTTTAGCGGGAGCGGGGAGGAGACCCAGTACTTC.

The V and J genes are TRBV2 and TRBJ2-1, with D possibly TRBD2 on 7 matching bases. The V gene's germline CDR1 is SNHLY and CDR2 FYNNEI. V was trimmed by 5 bases and J by 8 bases, leaving 10 bases between them. CDR3 length: 12 amino acids. CDR3 bases: TGTGCCAGCAGTCTAGGGGGGGATGAGCAGTTCTTC. Residues: CASSLGGDEQFF. The variable domain in full, completed from reference TRBV2 and TRBJ2-1, reads EPEVTQTPSHQVTQMGQEVILRCVPISNHLYFYWYRQILGQKVEFLVSFYNNEISEKSEIFDDQFSVERPDGSNFTLKIRSTKLEDSAMYFCASSLGGDEQFFGPGTRLTVL.

This clone was seen only a few times. The V call is TRBV29-1, the J call TRBJ1-2; 8 bases match TRBD1. The V gene end was trimmed by 7 bases and the J gene end by 5 bases; junction bases not matched to a gene: 9. The CDR3 sequence is 13 residues long. Germline V gives CDR1 SQVTM, CDR2 ANQGSEA. The CDR3 DNA follows: TGCAGCGCCCCAGGACAGGGAAAATATGGCTACACCTTC. This sequence encodes CSAPGQGKYGYTF.

The chain carries TRBV30 and TRBJ1-2, with 9 bases identical to TRBD1. This CDR3 has 13 residues. Germline V gene sequence: CDR1 GTSNPN, CDR2 SVGIG (reference sequence). With 7 bases clipped from V and 6 bases from J, the junction kept 9 bases outside the gene matches. Written as DNA, the CDR3 is TGTGCCTTTCAAGTGGGGACAGGGCATGGCTACACCTTC. Protein sequence: CAFQVGTGHGYTF. The entire variable domain, with the rest obtained from reference TRBV30 and TRBJ1-2, is as follows: SQTIHQWPATLVQPVGSPLSLECTVEGTSNPNLYWYRQAAGRGLQLLFYSVGIGQISSEVPQNLSASRPQDRQFILSSKKLLLSDSGFYLCAFQVGTGHGYTFGSGTRLTVV.